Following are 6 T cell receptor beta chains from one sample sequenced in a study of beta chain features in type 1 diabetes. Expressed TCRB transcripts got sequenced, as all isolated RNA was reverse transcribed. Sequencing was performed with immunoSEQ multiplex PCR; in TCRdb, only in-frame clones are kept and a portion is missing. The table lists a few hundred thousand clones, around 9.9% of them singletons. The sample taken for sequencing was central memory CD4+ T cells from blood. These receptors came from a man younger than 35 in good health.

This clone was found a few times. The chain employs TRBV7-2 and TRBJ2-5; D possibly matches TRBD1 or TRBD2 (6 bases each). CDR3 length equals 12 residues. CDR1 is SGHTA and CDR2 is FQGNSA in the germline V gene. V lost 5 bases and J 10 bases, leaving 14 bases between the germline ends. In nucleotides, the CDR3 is TGTGCCAGCAGCATTGACAGGAGGGGCCAGTACTTC. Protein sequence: CASSIDRRGQYF.

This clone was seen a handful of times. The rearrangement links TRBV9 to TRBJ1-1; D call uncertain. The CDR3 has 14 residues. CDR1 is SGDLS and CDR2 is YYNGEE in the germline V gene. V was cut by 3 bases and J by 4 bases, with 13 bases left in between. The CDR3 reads CASSGDLVSTEAFF. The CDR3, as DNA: TGTGCCAGCAGCGGAGATCTGGTAAGCACTGAAGCTTTCTTT.

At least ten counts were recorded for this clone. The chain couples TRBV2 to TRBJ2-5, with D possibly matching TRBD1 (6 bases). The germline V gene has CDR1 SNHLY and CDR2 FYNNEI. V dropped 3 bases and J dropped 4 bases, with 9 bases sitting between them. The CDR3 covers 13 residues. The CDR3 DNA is TGTGCCAGCAGTGACAGGGGTCCAGAGACCCAGTACTTC. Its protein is CASSDRGPETQYF.

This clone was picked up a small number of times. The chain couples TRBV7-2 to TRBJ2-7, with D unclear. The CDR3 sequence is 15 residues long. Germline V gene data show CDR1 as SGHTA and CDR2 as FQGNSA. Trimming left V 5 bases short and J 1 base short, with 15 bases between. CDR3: CASSLPEIPSYEQYF. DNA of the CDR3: TGTGCCAGCAGCCTACCGGAAATCCCGTCCTACGAGCAGTACTTC.

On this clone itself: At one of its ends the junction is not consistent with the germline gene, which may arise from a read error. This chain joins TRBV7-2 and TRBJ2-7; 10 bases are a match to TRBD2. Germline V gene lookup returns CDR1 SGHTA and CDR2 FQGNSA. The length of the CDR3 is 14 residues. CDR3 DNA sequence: TGTGCCAGCAGCCTAGCGGGAGCGCAATACGAGCAGTACTTC. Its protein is CASSLAGAQYEQYF.

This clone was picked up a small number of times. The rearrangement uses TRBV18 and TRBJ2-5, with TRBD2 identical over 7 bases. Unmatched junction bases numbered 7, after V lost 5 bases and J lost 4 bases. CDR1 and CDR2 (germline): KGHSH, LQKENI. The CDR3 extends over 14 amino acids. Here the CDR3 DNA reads TGTGCCAGCTCAACTGTGACTAGCCCAGAGACCCAGTACTTC. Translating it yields CASSTVTSPETQYF. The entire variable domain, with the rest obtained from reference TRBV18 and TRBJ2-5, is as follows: NAGVMQNPRHLVRRRGQEARLRCSPMKGHSHVYWYRQLPEEGLKFMVYLQKENIIDESGMPKERFSAEFPKEGPSILRIQQVVRGDSAAYFCASSTVTSPETQYFGPGTRLLVL.